The clone carrying this TCR beta chain appeared a few times. V was trimmed by 3 bases and J by 0 bases, leaving 17 bases between them. The germline V gene has CDR1 KGHSH and CDR2 LQKENI. The CDR3 spans 18 residues. These data come from a study of preoperative IRX-2 immunotherapy in early breast cancer. Treatment noted: preoperative locoregional IRX-2 cytokine immunotherapy. This phase Ib study tested locoregional IRX-2 cytokine immunotherapy given before surgery. Data came from immunoSEQ multiplex PCR; TCRdb stores just in-frame clones and leaves some out. The top ten clones hold less than 3.5% of a sample with 25,000 to 30,000 clones, about four fifths of them seen once.

The chain uses TRBV18 and TRBJ1-4, with D perhaps matching TRBD1 (5 bases). The source is a human donor with breast cancer. Sampling was performed from a patient treated with IRX-2 immunotherapy. DNA for the CDR3: TGTGCCAGCTCACCCGGGACTAGCGGGAGCACAACTAATGAAAAACTGTTTTTT. Its protein product is CASSPGTSGSTTNEKLFF.